The next 12 T cell receptor beta chains were all read from a single sample in a study of OX40 agonist ivuxolimab in advanced cancers. Sequenced by immunoSEQ multiplex PCR; TCRdb stores in-frame clones only, minus some. The sample records under 25,000 clones, 70% to 80% being singletons. Sample: CD4+ or CD8+ T cells sorted from blood, taken in a trial of the OX40 agonist ivuxolimab. The receptors come from an adult with an advanced solid tumor such as melanoma, head and neck, liver or kidney cancer.

This chain uses TRBV10-1 with TRBJ2-7; TRBD2 aligns across 8 bases. The germline CDR1 and CDR2 sequences are WNHNN and SYGVQD (reference sequence). The CDR3 contains 15 residues. V was pared by 0 bases and J by 3 bases, with 4 bases of the junction left unmatched. CDR3 sequence: CASSESPSGSYEQYF. CDR3 nucleotide sequence: TGCGCCAGCAGTGAGTCGCCCAGCGGGAGCTACGAGCAGTACTTC.

This clone was seen only a few times. This chain links TRBV6-1 with TRBJ2-3; the D gene could be TRBD1 or TRBD2 (5 bases each). Trimming cost V 2 bases and J 0 bases, with 12 bases left between them. The germline V gene has CDR1 MNHNS and CDR2 SASEGT. The CDR3 length is 16 residues. The CDR3 DNA follows: TGTGCCAGCAGTGAAATCGGGGCTAGAAGCACAGATACGCAGTATTTT. Encoded protein: CASSEIGARSTDTQYF.

The J gene is TRBJ2-7, the V gene TRBV28; D not resolved. V dropped 3 bases and J dropped 3 bases, with 6 bases sitting between them. Germline values: CDR1 MDHEN, CDR2 SYDVKM. CDR3 length equals 12 residues. DNA of the CDR3: TGTGCCAGCAGTTTTGGCGACTACGAGCAGTACTTC. Translating gives CASSFGDYEQYF. The entire variable domain, with the rest obtained from reference TRBV28 and TRBJ2-7, is as follows: DVKVTQSSRYLVKRTGEKVFLECVQDMDHENMFWYRQDPGLGLRLIYFSYDVKMKEKGDIPEGYSVSREKKERFSLILESASTNQTSMYLCASSFGDYEQYFGPGTRLTVT.

This clone has just a few counts. For the CDR3, the DNA is TGTGCCAGCAGCTATTCAGGGGGGCAGGGCCGAGGAGAGACCCAGTACTTC. Its translation: CASSYSGGQGRGETQYF. The gene calls are TRBV28 and TRBJ2-5; a weak D match, TRBD1 (7 bases). From germline, CDR1 is MDHEN and CDR2 SYDVKM. The CDR3 runs 17 residues. Trimming stripped 6 bases from V and 4 bases from J, with 24 bases between.

In its sample, this clone was seen a few times. The V call is TRBV6-1, the J call TRBJ2-1; 11 nucleotides match TRBD2. V lost 6 bases and J lost 9; bases outside the gene matches: 7. Germline-derived CDR1 and CDR2 are MNHNS and SASEGT. This CDR3 spans 14 amino acids. CDR3 sequence: CASRSGTSGTEQFF. The CDR3 DNA sequence: TGTGCCAGCAGGTCCGGGACTAGCGGCACTGAGCAGTTCTTC.

The CDR3 sequence is CASSYPGKPMNTEAFF. DNA for the CDR3: TGTGCCAGCAGTTACCCAGGGAAGCCGATGAACACTGAAGCTTTCTTT. The gene calls are TRBV6-6 and TRBJ1-1; D may be TRBD1 (5 bases). Per the germline V gene, CDR1 is MNHNY and CDR2 is SVGAGI (reference sequence). The ends were cut back, 2 bases at V and 0 bases at J, with 13 bases in the middle. The CDR3 runs to 16 residues.

This clone was detected once. CDR3 coding DNA: TGCAGTACCCTGGGTAACAATGAGCAGTTCTTC. Translated, it gives CSTLGNNEQFF. V usage is TRBV29-1 and J usage is TRBJ2-1; the D is unclear. This CDR3 comprises 11 residues. Germline values: CDR1 SQVTM, CDR2 ANQGSEA.

This rearrangement joins TRBV6-6 to TRBJ1-1; TRBD1 is a possible D gene (5 bases). The CDR3 is made up of 13 amino acids. The V gene lost 2 bases and the J gene lost 9 bases, with 13 bases spanning the gap. From germline, CDR1 is MNHNY and CDR2 SVGAGI (reference sequence). The CDR3 loop reads CASSYGGNLQAFF. CDR3 DNA sequence: TGTGCCAGCAGTTACGGGGGGAATTTGCAAGCTTTCTTT.

The J gene is TRBJ2-1, the V gene TRBV29-1; 8 nucleotides match TRBD2. Germline V gene data show CDR1 as SQVTM and CDR2 as ANQGSEA. CDR3 length: 15 amino acids. Trimming removed 1 base from V and 7 bases from J; junction bases left unmatched: 9. CDR3 residues: CSVEASGLVLNEQFF. The CDR3 DNA reads as TGCAGCGTTGAAGCCTCGGGACTAGTTCTTAATGAGCAGTTCTTC.

This chain uses TRBV9 with TRBJ1-1, with 9 bases aligning to TRBD1. In germline, CDR1 is SGDLS, CDR2 YYNGEE. V shed 3 bases and J 1 base; nucleotides not matched to a gene: 7. This CDR3 spans 16 amino acids. CDR3 DNA sequence: TGTGCCAGCAGCGCGAACAGGGGGCCTACGAACACTGAAGCTTTCTTT. This sequence encodes CASSANRGPTNTEAFF. Based on the CDR3 plus reference TRBV9 and TRBJ1-1, the full variable domain is DSGVTQTPKHLITATGQRVTLRCSPRSGDLSVYWYQQSLDQGLQFLIQYYNGEERAKGNILERFSAQQFPDLHSELNLSSLELGDSALYFCASSANRGPTNTEAFFGQGTRLTVV.

The V gene is TRBV25-1, the J gene TRBJ1-1; 7 positions agree with TRBD1. The CDR3 loop spans 12 amino acids. Germline loops: CDR1 MGHDK, CDR2 SYGVNS. V dropped 3 bases and J dropped 6; count of bases not matched to a gene: 1. As DNA, the CDR3 is TGTGCCAGCAGTGATGGGACAGCTGAAGCTTTCTTT. This translates into CASSDGTAEAFF. Supplemented by reference TRBV25-1 and TRBJ1-1, the full variable domain reads EADIYQTPRYLVIGTGKKITLECSQTMGHDKMYWYQQDPGMELHLIHYSYGVNSTEKGDLSSESTVSRIRTEHFPLTLESARPSHTSQYLCASSDGTAEAFFGQGTRLTVV.

This rearrangement joins TRBV6-5 to TRBJ2-1; the D is unclear. The CDR3 sequence is 16 residues long. CDR1 MNHEY and CDR2 SVGAGI come from the germline V gene. With 4 bases removed from V and 4 bases from J, the gap between germline ends came to 17 bases. CDR3 protein: CASSWSRPLGYNEQFF. The CDR3 DNA follows: TGTGCCAGCAGTTGGTCTCGTCCCCTTGGTTACAATGAGCAGTTCTTC.